This is a list of T cell receptor beta chains from one sample in a study of blood T cell repertoires in COVID-19. Sequencing used immunoSEQ multiplex PCR; TCRdb keeps in-frame clones, though not all of them. The sample lists approximately 440,000 clones, about 92% occurring once. The material sequenced was PBMCs or T cells enriched from blood (not recorded which). Source of these receptors: a man aged 18 to 35 who had recovered from COVID-19. CDR3s include the opening cysteine and the closing phenylalanine or tryptophan. The D gene is left open where the match is weak. Where a row states a size, it is once, few, many or the class of an expanded clone; other rows omit it.

abundance	v_gene	d_gene	j_gene	CDR3nt	CDR3aa
-	TRBV7-9	-	TRBJ1-1	TGTGCTACGGCGGGCAGATTGAACACTGAAGCTTTCTTT	CATAGRLNTEAFF
-	TRBV7-9	TRBD2	TRBJ2-5	TGTGCCAGCAGCAGACTAGCGGGGGGAATGGAGACCCAGTACTTC	CASSRLAGGMETQYF
once	TRBV5-5	TRBD1	TRBJ2-2	TGTGCCAGCAGTAGGACCGGGACAGGAGTCGGGGAGCTGTTTTTT	CASSRTGTGVGELFF
-	TRBV5-1	TRBD1	TRBJ1-3	TGCGCCAGCAGCTTGGATGGTCCAGGGGGCGCGAACACCATATATTTT	CASSLDGPGGANTIYF
-	TRBV19	TRBD1	TRBJ1-5	TGTGCCAGTAGTAGAACAAAGGGACAGGGAAGAAGCAATCAGCCCCAGCATTTT	CASSRTKGQGRSNQPQHF
-	TRBV11-3	-	TRBJ1-6	TGTGCCAGCAGCCTACGGACTGCACTTTATTCACCCCTCCACTTT	CASSLRTALYSPLHF
-	TRBV6-2/TRBV6-3	TRBD2	TRBJ2-1	TGTGCCAGCAGTTCCCCCGCGAAGCGGGGGAGCTCCTACAATGAGCAGTTCTTC	CASSSPAKRGSSYNEQFF
once	TRBV7-9	TRBD1	TRBJ1-2	TGTGCCAGCAGCTTGGCGGGGACAGGGACTAACTATGGCTACACCTTC	CASSLAGTGTNYGYTF
-	TRBV19	-	TRBJ1-3	TGTGCCAGTAGTAACCGGGATGGAAACACCATATATTTT	CASSNRDGNTIYF
-	TRBV14	TRBD1	TRBJ1-1	TGTGCCAGCAGCCAAGAGGATGTTGTCTGGACAGGGATGAACACTGAAGCTTTCTTT	CASSQEDVVWTGMNTEAFF
once	TRBV5-1	TRBD2	TRBJ2-2	TGCGCCAGCAGCCTAGCGGGGGGCGACACCGGGGAGCTGTTTTTT	CASSLAGGDTGELFF
-	TRBV7-2	TRBD2	TRBJ2-7	TGTGCTACTGAGGCCGATAGCGGGCCGAGCTCCTACGAGCAGTACTTC	CATEADSGPSSYEQYF
-	TRBV14	-	TRBJ1-2	TGTGCCAGCAGCGGGCAGGGCTATGGCTACACCTTC	CASSGQGYGYTF
-	TRBV6-5	-	TRBJ1-3	TGTGCCAGCAGCCGCTTTTGGGCCTCTGGAAACACCATATATTTT	CASSRFWASGNTIYF
-	TRBV7-6	TRBD1	TRBJ1-4	TGTGCCAGCAGCCTTTCCAAGGGGACAGGGGGTGAAAAACTGTTTTTT	CASSLSKGTGGEKLFF
-	TRBV11-3	TRBD1	TRBJ1-5	TGTGCCAGCAGTCGACAGGGGACTAATCAGCCCCAGCATTTT	CASSRQGTNQPQHF
-	TRBV7-9	TRBD2	TRBJ2-1	TGTGCCAGCAGCTCGTATCAGGGCGGGGGCTCCTACAATGAGCAGTTCTTC	CASSSYQGGGSYNEQFF
once	TRBV28	-	TRBJ2-3	TGTGCCAGCAGTTTGAGGGATACGCAGTATTTT	CASSLRDTQYF
-	TRBV28	TRBD1	TRBJ1-2	TGTGCCAGCAGTTTAGGTTGGGGACAGGGGGCTAGGGGCTACACCTTC	CASSLGWGQGARGYTF
-	TRBV5-1	TRBD1	TRBJ2-3	TGCGCCAGCAGCGCCGGGACAGCACAAACAGATACGCAGTATTTT	CASSAGTAQTDTQYF
-	TRBV2	-	TRBJ1-5	TGTGCCAGCAGGAGACTCGGAGGGAGTCAGCCCCAGCATTTT	CASRRLGGSQPQHF
-	TRBV9	TRBD2	TRBJ2-1	TGTGCCAGCAGCGTCAAAGCGGGAGCCAATGAGCAGTTCTTC	CASSVKAGANEQFF
once	TRBV11-2	-	TRBJ1-1	TGTGCCAGCAGCCGAGACGGGGTTATGAACACTGAAGCTTTCTTT	CASSRDGVMNTEAFF
-	TRBV7-3	-	TRBJ2-1	TGTGCCAGCAGCTTAGGGTCAGGCTACAATGAGCAGTTCTTC	CASSLGSGYNEQFF
-	TRBV27	TRBD2	TRBJ2-7	TGTGCCAGCAGTCCGTGGACTAGCGGGAGGCCCCTCTCCTACGAGCAGTACTTC	CASSPWTSGRPLSYEQYF